This T cell receptor beta chain was captured by sequencing in a study of beta chain features in type 1 diabetes. Study-level background: Patients did not differ from healthy donors in age, gender or cell yield. Study-level findings and limits: When VDJ junctions were examined, type 1 diabetes patients showed fewer insertions and more deletions. Shorter TCRB CDR3s, moderately but significantly so, were found in Type 1 diabetes patients in all four CD4+ subsets.

The study reverse transcribed the entire isolated RNA, so it sequenced expressed TCRB transcripts. Assay used: immunoSEQ multiplex PCR; TCRdb lists only in-frame clones, some missing. The table shows nearly 700,000 clones, with around 15% occurring only once. This CDR3 has 13 amino acids. Trimming cost V 8 bases and J 6 bases; bases outside gene matches: 7. From germline, CDR1 is MGHDK and CDR2 SYGVNS. In total, each donor contributed a single heparinised blood draw that averaged around 100 mL. The purity of all sorted populations exceeded 98%. This clone turned up a few times. Its cognate antigen is unknown.

The TCR originated in a man between 18 and 35 years old with type 1 diabetes. The gene calls are TRBV25-1 and TRBJ2-7, with 10 bases lining up with TRBD1. Material: naive CD4+ T cells from blood. This chain's CDR3 is CASQGQGLAEQYF. CDR3 bases: TGTGCCAGCCAGGGACAGGGGTTAGCCGAGCAGTACTTC.